This TCR beta chain was recovered during a study of cytomegalovirus exposure and HLA in healthy donors. General study results and limits: Productive rates of about 90% or about 30% were seen for most TCR beta V segments in an earlier analysis. Later genetic work tied a missense DCLRE1C variant to beta-chain V and J trimming.

Regarding this clone: The antigen remains unidentified.

The PCR contained 60 Vbeta and 13 Jbeta primers. Here immunoSEQ multiplex PCR was the method, and the copy in TCRdb shows in-frame clones only, minus some. The table has approximately 140,000 clones, about 80% seen once; the top ten hold approximately 2%. From germline, CDR1 is SEHNR and CDR2 FQNEAQ (reference sequence). J lost 0 bases, V lost 5 bases, and 9 bases had no gene match. There are 16 residues in the CDR3. Nominally healthy donors provided the samples, though records likely missed some immune exposures. The sequence derives from a man under 40 in good health and CMV-seronegative. The chain combines TRBV7-9 with TRBJ2-5; 7 bases match TRBD1. The sample was PBMCs. The CDR3, as DNA: TGTGCCAGCAGCCTACTGAGGGGGCCAGACCAAGAGACCCAGTACTTC. Amino acids: CASSLLRGPDQETQYF.